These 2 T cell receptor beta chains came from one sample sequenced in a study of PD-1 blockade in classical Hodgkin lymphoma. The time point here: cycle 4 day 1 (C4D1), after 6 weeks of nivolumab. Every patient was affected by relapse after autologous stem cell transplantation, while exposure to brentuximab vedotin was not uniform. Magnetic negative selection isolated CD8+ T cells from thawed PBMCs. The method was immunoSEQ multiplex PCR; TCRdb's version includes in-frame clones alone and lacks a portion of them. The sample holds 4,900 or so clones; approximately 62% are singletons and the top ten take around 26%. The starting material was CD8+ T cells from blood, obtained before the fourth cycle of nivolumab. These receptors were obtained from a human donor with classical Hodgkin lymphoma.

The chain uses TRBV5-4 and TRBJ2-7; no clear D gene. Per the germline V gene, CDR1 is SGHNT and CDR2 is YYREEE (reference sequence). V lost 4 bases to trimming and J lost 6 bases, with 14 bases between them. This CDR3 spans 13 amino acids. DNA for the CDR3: TGTGCCAGCAGCCGGTGGGGATTAGGCGAGCAGTACTTC. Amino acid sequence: CASSRWGLGEQYF. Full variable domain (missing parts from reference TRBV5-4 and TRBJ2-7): ETGVTQSPTHLIKTRGQQVTLRCSSQSGHNTVSWYQQALGQGPQFIFQYYREEENGRGNFPPRFSGLQFPNYSSELNVNALELDDSALYLCASSRWGLGEQYFGPGTRLTVT.

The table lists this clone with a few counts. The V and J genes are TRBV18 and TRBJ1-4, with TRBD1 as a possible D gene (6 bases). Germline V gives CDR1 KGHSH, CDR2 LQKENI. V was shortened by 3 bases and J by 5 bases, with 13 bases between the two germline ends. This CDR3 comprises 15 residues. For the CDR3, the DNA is TGTGCCAGCTCACCCCGAGGGGGTTCCAATGAAAAACTGTTTTTT. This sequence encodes CASSPRGGSNEKLFF.